What follows are 16 T cell receptor beta chains derived from one specimen sequenced in a study of T cell responses to AZD1222 COVID-19 vaccine. Assay: immunoSEQ multiplex PCR; the TCRdb copy retains only in-frame clones and omits some. The table records 65,000 to 100,000 clones, 88% of them present only once. The starting material was peripheral blood, obtained 28 days after the second AZD1222 dose. Source of these receptors: an adult who received the AZD1222 COVID-19 vaccine.

The chain employs TRBV24-1 and TRBJ1-1; D call uncertain. Germline V gene lookup returns CDR1 KGHDR and CDR2 SFDVKD. Trimming left V 9 bases short and J 0 bases short, with 16 bases between. The CDR3 has 15 residues. The CDR3, as DNA: TGTGCCACCGGCCGCGCCCGAGCGGTGAACACTGAAGCTTTCTTT. Encoded protein: CATGRARAVNTEAFF.

In this sample, this clone turned up once. This chain links TRBV6-5 with TRBJ1-2; D is unclear. V was trimmed by 5 bases and J by 4 bases, leaving 11 bases between them. This CDR3 contains 13 residues. Germline V CDR1 and CDR2: MNHEY, SVGAGI. The DNA of the CDR3 is TGTGCCAGCAGTCCCGGAGAGGCCTATGGCTACACCTTC. Translated: CASSPGEAYGYTF.

The chain uses TRBV11-2 and TRBJ2-6; tentatively, D is TRBD1 or TRBD2 (5 bases each). CDR3 size: 15 residues. CDR1 and CDR2 from the germline V gene are SGHAT and FQNNGV. V was shortened by 2 bases and J by 2 bases, with 7 bases between the two germline ends. Written as DNA, the CDR3 is TGTGCCAGCAGCTTACAGGGAGCTGGGGCCAACGTCCTGACTTTC. Translated: CASSLQGAGANVLTF.

This chain joins TRBV19 and TRBJ1-1; 11 bases line up with TRBD1. The V and J ends lost 7 bases and 0 bases, in that order; junction bases with no gene match: 7. CDR1 LNHDA and CDR2 SQIVND come from the germline V gene (reference sequence). The CDR3 runs 16 residues. The CDR3 reads CASTLDRGLLNTEAFF. The DNA for the CDR3 is TGTGCCAGTACCCTGGACAGGGGGCTGTTGAACACTGAAGCTTTCTTT. The full variable domain, in which reference TRBV19 and TRBJ1-1 provide the parts outside the CDR3, is DGGITQSPKYLFRKEGQNVTLSCEQNLNHDAMYWYRQDPGQGLRLIYYSQIVNDFQKGDIAEGYSVSREKKESFPLTVTSAQKNPTAFYLCASTLDRGLLNTEAFFGQGTRLTVV.

Turning to this clone: Sequence at one end of the junction differs from germline and may be a read error. The V gene is TRBV27, the J gene TRBJ2-7, with a tentative D call TRBD2 (7 bases). CDR3 length: 19 amino acids. Germline lookup yields CDR1 MNHEY and CDR2 SMNVEV (reference sequence). The CDR3 nucleotides are TGTGCCAGCAGTCTATCGGGGATGGGGGGCGGGGGAAAATACTACGAGCAGTACTTC. Its translation is CASSLSGMGGGGKYYEQYF.

The rearrangement uses TRBV29-1 and TRBJ2-2, with D possibly matching TRBD2 (7 bases). V was cut by 4 bases and J by 1 base, with 13 bases left in between. Looked up from germline, CDR1 is SQVTM and CDR2 is ANQGSEA. The CDR3 is made up of 15 amino acids. CDR3 in amino acids: CSVGGASGNTGELFF. The CDR3 nucleotides are TGCAGCGTTGGGGGGGCTAGCGGGAACACCGGGGAGCTGTTTTTT.

V is TRBV4-1 and J is TRBJ1-2; D is undetermined. The germline V gene encodes CDR1 MGHRA and CDR2 YSYEKL. V gave up 0 bases and J gave up 5 bases, with 16 bases separating them. CDR3 length: 16 amino acids. The CDR3 DNA follows: TGCGCCAGCAGCCAAGATCAAGGCAGAGTAGGGTATGGCTACACCTTC. Protein sequence: CASSQDQGRVGYGYTF.

This chain connects TRBV7-6 to TRBJ1-3, with TRBD1 identical over 9 bases. V lost 5 bases, J lost 6 bases, and 5 bases stayed unmatched. CDR1 is SGHVS and CDR2 is FNYEAQ in the germline V gene. The CDR3 covers 14 residues. The CDR3 nucleotides read TGTGCCAGCAGCCCCGGGACAGGGACAAACACCATATATTTT. Its protein product is CASSPGTGTNTIYF. Supplemented by reference TRBV7-6 and TRBJ1-3, the full variable domain reads GAGVSQSPRYKVTKRGQDVALRCDPISGHVSLYWYRQALGQGPEFLTYFNYEAQQDKSGLPNDRFSAERPEGSISTLTIQRTEQRDSAMYRCASSPGTGTNTIYFGEGSWLTVV.

The chain combines TRBV20-1 with TRBJ2-7, with D perhaps assigned TRBD1 or TRBD2 (5 bases each). CDR3 length equals 11 residues. From germline, CDR1 is DFQATT and CDR2 SNEGSKA (reference sequence). Trimming took off 5 bases at V and 3 bases at J, with 8 bases between the two ends. The CDR3 spells CSAGGGYEQYF. For the CDR3, the DNA is TGCAGTGCTGGGGGTGGCTACGAGCAGTACTTC.

The rearrangement links TRBV7-2 to TRBJ1-1; D is undetermined. V was cut by 1 base and J by 3 bases, with 9 bases left in between. CDR3 length: 14 amino acids. From germline, CDR1 is SGHTA and CDR2 FQGNSA. The CDR3 reads CASSLGGGYTEAFF. The CDR3 DNA reads TGTGCCAGCAGCTTAGGAGGAGGGTACACTGAAGCTTTCTTT.

The J gene is TRBJ2-6, the V gene TRBV9; D may be TRBD1 (5 bases). V lost 0 bases, J lost 1 base, and 8 bases lay in between. Germline CDR1 and CDR2: SGDLS and YYNGEE. The CDR3 contains 16 residues. CDR3 in DNA: TGTGCCAGCAGCGTAGGGTACAGGTCTGGGGCCAACGTCCTGACTTTC. Translating it yields CASSVGYRSGANVLTF.

The genes are TRBV5-5 and TRBJ2-7; D gene ambiguous. Germline CDR1 reads SGHKS; CDR2 reads YYEKEE (reference sequence). This CDR3 spans 11 amino acids. Trimming shortened V by 5 bases and J by 3 bases, and 6 bases separated the two germline ends. The CDR3 region has the DNA TGTGCCAGCAGTCTGAACTACGAGCAGTACTTC. Its protein is CASSLNYEQYF.

V gene TRBV18 combines with J gene TRBJ2-7; TRBD1 matches 11 bases. The CDR3 spans 15 residues. In germline, CDR1 is KGHSH, CDR2 LQKENI. V dropped 5 bases and J dropped 2; count of bases not matched to a gene: 5. The CDR3 nucleotides read TGTGCCAGCTCAGCCCGGGACAGGGGGGCCTACGAGCAGTACTTC. It translates to CASSARDRGAYEQYF.

The chain combines TRBV7-6 with TRBJ1-4; D might be TRBD1 (5 bases). The CDR3 extends over 15 amino acids. Between the trimmed V and J ends, which lost 3 bases and 8 bases, there was a span of 16 bases. The germline CDR1 and CDR2 sequences are SGHVS and FNYEAQ. The CDR3, as DNA: TGTGCCAGCAGCTTTGGGGGACCAGGCATGGAAAAACTGTTTTTT. This encodes CASSFGGPGMEKLFF.

V usage is TRBV9 and J usage is TRBJ1-2, with 10 nucleotides matching TRBD1. The CDR3 is 15 residues long. Losses at the gene ends were 1 base for V and 2 bases for J; bases not matched to a gene: 2. Germline CDR1 reads SGDLS; CDR2 reads YYNGEE. The CDR3 sequence: CASSVKDRGNYGYTF. Written as DNA, the CDR3 is TGTGCCAGCAGCGTAAAGGACAGGGGGAACTATGGCTACACCTTC.

The V call is TRBV7-5, the J call TRBJ1-4; TRBD1, the table's D call, was not compared with the DNA. TRBV7-5 is a known pseudogene. The CDR3 runs to 18 residues. CDR3 in DNA: TGTGCCAGAAGCTTAGCAGGACAGAAGCCTACAACTAATGAAAAACTGTTTTTT. This translates into CARSLAGQKPTTNEKLFF.